Sequencing of this T cell receptor (beta chain) was carried out in a study of shared clonotypes between healthy human individuals. The study, taken as a whole, reports: Generally, naive subsets (rather than memory subsets) showed larger estimated richness.

This CDR3 is 14 amino acids long. The V gene's germline CDR1 is SEHNR and CDR2 FQNEAQ (reference sequence). V dropped 3 bases and J dropped 9 bases, with 17 bases sitting between them. As concerns this clone: The antigen remains undetermined.

Produced via immunoSEQ multiplex PCR; TCRdb's table is partial and in-frame only. This table has roughly 2 million clones, more than 90% appearing once. The material sequenced was naive CD4+ T cells sorted from blood. This sample's subset: CD45RA+ positively selected. V is TRBV7-9 and J is TRBJ1-2; D is undetermined. The receptor's source is a man younger than 35 in good health. The CDR3 region is CASSFPTLDVRYTF. Here the CDR3 DNA reads TGTGCCAGCAGCTTCCCGACCTTGGACGTCCGCTACACCTTC. The full variable domain, completed using reference TRBV7-9 and TRBJ1-2, is DTGVSQNPRHKITKRGQNVTFRCDPISEHNRLYWYRQTLGQGPEFLTYFQNEAQLEKSRLLSDRFSAERPKGSFSTLEIQRTEQGDSAMYLCASSFPTLDVRYTFGSGTRLTVV.